This is a list of T cell receptor beta chains from one sample in a study of blood T cell repertoires in COVID-19. Here immunoSEQ multiplex PCR was the method, and the copy in TCRdb shows in-frame clones only, minus some. The sample carries approximately 68,000 clones, 70% to 85% recorded once. What was sequenced was peripheral blood. Receptors were obtained from a woman between 45 and 65 years old with acute or convalescent COVID-19. Both conserved end residues are part of each CDR3. A D gene is named only where the DNA matches it firmly. Size tells how often a clone was seen (once, few, many) or the class of an expanded clone, and some rows leave it out.

>TRBV2|once|TRBD1|16|TRBJ2-2
TGTGCCAGCATTCCACGGACAGGGGGCATCACCGGGGAGCTGTTTTTT
CASIPRTGGITGELFF
>TRBV19|-|-|14|TRBJ1-2
TGTGCCAGTAGTACGGGTTGGGTAGACTATGGCTACACCTTC
CASSTGWVDYGYTF
>TRBV28|-|-|17|TRBJ1-4
-
CASSTSGTGGPNEKLFF
>TRBV28|few|-|16|TRBJ1-4
TGTGCCAGCAGCCTCTCTGTGGGCGCCACTAATGAAAAACTGTTTTTT
CASSLSVGATNEKLFF
>TRBV9|-|-|14|TRBJ1-1
TGTGCCAGCAGCCTTTCGACAGCTCCCGCAGGAGCTTTCTTT
CASSLSTAPAGAFF
>TRBV5-3|-|TRBD2|17|TRBJ2-3
TGTGCCAGAAGCTTGCGGACTAGCGGGGAGCAAACAGATACGCAGTATTTT
CARSLRTSGEQTDTQYF
>TRBV25-1|-|TRBD2|15|TRBJ2-3
TGTGCCAGCAGTATTGATCGCGGGGGACGCGATACGCAGTATTTT
CASSIDRGGRDTQYF
>TRBV30|-|-|13|TRBJ1-1
TGTGCCTGGACCCTCACAGGGAACACTGAAGCTTTCTTT
CAWTLTGNTEAFF
>TRBV30|-|TRBD1|14|TRBJ1-2
TGTGCCTGGGTTTCGGGACAGCGATTAGGAGGCTACACCTTC
CAWVSGQRLGGYTF
>TRBV29-1|-|TRBD2|13|TRBJ2-3
TGCAGCGTTGATAGCGGGGGCACAGATACGCAGTATTTT
CSVDSGGTDTQYF
>TRBV24-1|-|-|18|TRBJ2-1
TGTGCCACCAGTCGGATGCGGACAGAGGTGAGCTCCTACAATGAGCAGTTCTTC
CATSRMRTEVSSYNEQFF
>TRBV29-1|-|-|13|TRBJ1-1
TGCAGCGTTAGATGGGGGGGGAGCACTGAAGCTTTCTTT
CSVRWGGSTEAFF
>TRBV30|-|-|13|TRBJ2-1
TGTGCCTGGAAAGGTCTAGCTTACAATGAGCAGTTCTTC
CAWKGLAYNEQFF
>TRBV5-1|-|TRBD2|16|TRBJ2-2
TGCGCCAGCAGCTCCGGACTAGCGGTTAACACCGGGGAGCTGTTTTTT
CASSSGLAVNTGELFF
>TRBV18|-|TRBD1|16|TRBJ2-1
TGTGCCAGCTCACCCCGGAACAGGGGGACCAACAATGAGCAGTTCTTC
CASSPRNRGTNNEQFF
>TRBV4-3|-|TRBD2|18|TRBJ2-3
TGCGCCAGCAGCCAAGGTGGGACTAGCGGAGGGAGCACAGATACGCAGTATTTT
CASSQGGTSGGSTDTQYF
>TRBV5-1|few|TRBD1|16|TRBJ1-4
TGCGCCAGCAGCTTGGCCCTGGACAGGGGAAATGAAAAACTGTTTTTT
CASSLALDRGNEKLFF
>TRBV7-9|-|TRBD2|16|TRBJ2-1
TGTGCCAGCAGCTTAGGTTACTTAGCGGGAGTGGATGAGCAGTTCTTC
CASSLGYLAGVDEQFF
>TRBV27|-|-|15|TRBJ1-6
TGTGCCAGCAGTTTACATCCGGTTTTGGATTCACCCCTCCACTTT
CASSLHPVLDSPLHF
>TRBV30|-|TRBD1|14|TRBJ1-6
TGTGCCTGGAGTGTACGGACAGGGATTTCACCCCTCCACTTT
CAWSVRTGISPLHF
>TRBV28|-|TRBD1|14|TRBJ1-1
TGTGCCAGCAGGGGCCCCGGGACAGGGTTACGGGCTTTCTTT
CASRGPGTGLRAFF
>TRBV7-2|-|TRBD2|15|TRBJ2-1
TGTGCCAGCAGCCCCTGGAAGCGGGAGAGGGATGAGCAGTTCTTC
CASSPWKRERDEQFF
>TRBV6-5|-|-|13|TRBJ1-2
TGTGCCAGCACCGGTAACCAAAACTATGGCTACACCTTC
CASTGNQNYGYTF
>TRBV2|-|-|15|TRBJ1-2
TGTGCCAGCACACCCTGGACTGGGGGCGGCTATGGCTACACCTTC
CASTPWTGGGYGYTF
>TRBV6-2/TRBV6-3|-|TRBD1|12|TRBJ2-7
TGTGCCAGCAGTTGGACAGGTTACGAGCAGTACTTC
CASSWTGYEQYF
>TRBV5-5|-|TRBD1|18|TRBJ1-5
TGTGCCAGCAGCGGCGGGACAGGGGGACCTAATAGCAATCAGCCCCAGCATTTT
CASSGGTGGPNSNQPQHF
>TRBV5-6|-|-|16|TRBJ1-6
TGTGCCAGCAGCTTTTTTGGGAAGAGGGTTAATTCACCCCTCCACTTT
CASSFFGKRVNSPLHF
>TRBV4-1|-|TRBD1|17|TRBJ2-1
TGCGCCAGCAGCCAAGGGGTGACAGGGGGCTACTACAATGAGCAGTTCTTC
CASSQGVTGGYYNEQFF
>TRBV19|-|-|14|TRBJ1-6
TGTGCCAGTAGTAAGAACAGAGATAATTCACCCCTCCACTTT
CASSKNRDNSPLHF
>TRBV10-3|-|TRBD2|14|TRBJ2-1
TGTGCCATCAGTGACAACCTCTGGGCGGGGGGTCGGTTCTTC
CAISDNLWAGGRFF
>TRBV5-1|-|-|15|TRBJ2-1
TGCGCCAGCAGCCCGGACTCGAGCTCCTACAATGAGCAGTTCTTC
CASSPDSSSYNEQFF
>TRBV5-1|once|-|13|TRBJ1-1
TGCGCCAGCAGCTACAGGGTGAACACTGAAGCTTTCTTT
CASSYRVNTEAFF
>TRBV28|-|TRBD1|14|TRBJ2-4
TGTGCCAGCAGTCCCAGACAGGGGGTCAACATTCAGTACTTC
CASSPRQGVNIQYF
>TRBV6-5|once|-|15|TRBJ1-1
TGTGCCAGCAGTTACTGGGGCGGGACGAACACTGAAGCTTTCTTT
CASSYWGGTNTEAFF
>TRBV2|-|-|13|TRBJ1-5
TGTGCCAGCAGCGGCGGGTCCTATCAGCCCCAGCATTTT
CASSGGSYQPQHF
>TRBV2|-|-|17|TRBJ2-3
TGTGCCAGCAGTGAAGGGCTCTCTAACACGGCCGGGGATACGCAGTATTTT
CASSEGLSNTAGDTQYF
>TRBV4-3|-|TRBD1|16|TRBJ1-4
TGCGCCAGCAGCTTAGGACAGGGAACAACTAATGAAAAACTGTTTTTT
CASSLGQGTTNEKLFF
>TRBV18|-|-|15|TRBJ1-1
TGTGCCAGCTCACCACGTCCGACAGAGAACACTGAAGCTTTCTTT
CASSPRPTENTEAFF
>TRBV10-3|-|TRBD2|15|TRBJ2-1
TGTGCCATCAGGAAGACTAGCGAGGACTACAATGAGCAGTTCTTC
CAIRKTSEDYNEQFF
>TRBV10-1|once|-|14|TRBJ1-2
TGCGCCAGCAGTGAGGGGACTTCGATCAGTAGCTACACCTTC
CASSEGTSISSYTF